The 4 T cell receptor beta chains in this list originate from one sample, sequenced in a study of technical replicates of blood from a few donors. Produced via immunoSEQ multiplex PCR; TCRdb's table is partial and in-frame only. This table has 60,000 to 85,000 clones, 94% appearing once. Sequencing used T cells isolated from PBMCs. The origin of the receptors is a human donor in good health.

This chain links TRBV5-6 with TRBJ1-2; TRBD1 aligns across 11 bases. Per the germline V gene, CDR1 is SGHDT and CDR2 is YYEEEE. The CDR3 has 14 residues. J was trimmed by 9 bases and V by 2 bases; bases with no gene match: 6. The CDR3 is CASSLTGTGGSYTF. For the CDR3, the DNA is TGTGCCAGCAGCTTAACCGGGACAGGGGGGAGCTACACCTTC. Looking up the rest from reference TRBV5-6 and TRBJ1-2 gives the full variable domain: DAGVTQSPTHLIKTRGQQVTLRCSPKSGHDTVSWYQQALGQGPQFIFQYYEEEERQRGNFPDRFSGHQFPNYSSELNVNALLLGDSALYLCASSLTGTGGSYTFGSGTRLTVV.

CDR3 in amino acids: CASSTSGRPSYEQYF. Here the CDR3 DNA reads TGCGCCAGCAGTACTAGCGGGAGGCCTTCCTACGAGCAGTACTTC. V gene TRBV10-2 combines with J gene TRBJ2-7; 12 nucleotides line up with TRBD2. After removal of 5 bases from V and 1 base from J, the junction contained 3 bases not matched to a gene. The CDR3 covers 15 residues. Germline lookup yields CDR1 WSHSY and CDR2 SAAADI.

The gene calls are TRBV28 and TRBJ2-3; maybe TRBD2 (5 bases). The germline CDR1 and CDR2 sequences are MDHEN and SYDVKM. The V gene lost 6 bases and the J gene lost 2 bases, with 15 bases spanning the gap. This CDR3 region has 15 residues. The CDR3 DNA sequence: TGTGCCAGCAGAATAGGGCTAGCCTACACAGATACGCAGTATTTT. Its protein is CASRIGLAYTDTQYF.

The V gene is TRBV6-5, the J gene TRBJ1-5; 7 nucleotides align to TRBD1. J gave up 0 bases and V 6 bases, and 5 bases lay outside the gene matches. The CDR3 is 15 amino acids. Germline CDR1 reads MNHEY; CDR2 reads SVGAGI. CDR3 sequence: CASRGGANSNQPQHF. The CDR3 DNA reads TGTGCCAGCAGAGGGGGCGCCAATAGCAATCAGCCCCAGCATTTT.